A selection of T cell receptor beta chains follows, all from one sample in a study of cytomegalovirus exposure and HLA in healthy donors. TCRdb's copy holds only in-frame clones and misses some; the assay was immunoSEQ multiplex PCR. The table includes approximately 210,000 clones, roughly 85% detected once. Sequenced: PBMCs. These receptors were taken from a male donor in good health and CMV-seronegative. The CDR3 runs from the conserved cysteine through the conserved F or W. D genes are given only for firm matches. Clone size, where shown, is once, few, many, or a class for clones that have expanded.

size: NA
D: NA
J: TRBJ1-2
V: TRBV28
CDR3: CASSFSTGAGYGYTF
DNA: TGTGCCAGCAGCTTCTCGACAGGAGCCGGCTATGGCTACACCTTC

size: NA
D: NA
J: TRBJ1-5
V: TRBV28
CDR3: CASSLLSTGALVGGNQPQHF
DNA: TGTGCCAGCAGCCTACTATCGACAGGAGCGCTCGTTGGGGGCAATCAGCCCCAGCATTTT

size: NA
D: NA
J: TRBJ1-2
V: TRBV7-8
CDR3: CASSLTTRGRNYGYTF
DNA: TGTGCCAGCAGCTTAACTACCAGGGGTCGCAACTATGGCTACACCTTC

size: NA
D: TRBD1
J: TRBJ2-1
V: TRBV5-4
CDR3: CASMPSGQGLNEQFF
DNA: TGTGCCAGCATGCCTTCCGGACAGGGCTTGAATGAGCAGTTCTTC

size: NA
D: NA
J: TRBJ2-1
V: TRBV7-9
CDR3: CASSLFSGENEQFF
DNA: TGTGCCAGCAGCTTATTTTCGGGGGAAAATGAGCAGTTCTTC

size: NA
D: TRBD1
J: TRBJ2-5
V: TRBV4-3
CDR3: CASSQGQGSETQYF
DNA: TGCGCCAGCAGCCAGGGACAGGGGTCGGAGACCCAGTACTTC

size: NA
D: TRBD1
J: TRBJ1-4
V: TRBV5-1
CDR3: CASSLGTGNEKLFF
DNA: TGCGCCAGCAGCTTAGGGACAGGGAATGAAAAACTGTTTTTT

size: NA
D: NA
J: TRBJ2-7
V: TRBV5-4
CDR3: CASSLYNRGVGDEQYF
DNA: TGTGCCAGCAGCTTGTATAACCGCGGGGTGGGGGACGAGCAGTACTTC

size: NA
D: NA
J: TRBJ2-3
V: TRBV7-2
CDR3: CASRTSRTDTQYF
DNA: TGTGCCAGCAGAACTAGCCGCACAGATACGCAGTATTTT

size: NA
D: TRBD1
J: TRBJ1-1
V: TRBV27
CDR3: CASSPGTDEAFF
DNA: TGTGCCAGCAGCCCAGGGACAGATGAAGCTTTCTTT

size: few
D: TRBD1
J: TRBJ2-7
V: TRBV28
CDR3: CASSTRQGAYEQYF
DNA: TGTGCCAGCAGTACCAGACAGGGGGCCTACGAGCAGTACTTC